The rows below give T cell receptor beta chains drawn from one sample of a study of blood T cell repertoires in COVID-19. Generated by immunoSEQ multiplex PCR, the TCRdb table keeps only in-frame clones and is missing some. The table lists some 120,000 clones, 65% to 85% of them singletons, with 5.5% to 6% in the top ten. Sequenced sample: peripheral blood. All receptors come from a man older than 75 with active or convalescent COVID-19. CDR3s include the opening cysteine and the closing phenylalanine or tryptophan. A D gene is named only where the DNA matches it firmly. Rows give clone size only sometimes, using once, few, many, or a class for an expanded clone.

>15|NA|TRBJ2-7|TRBD1|TRBV6-5
TGTGCCAGCAGTTCCTCCGGGACAGGGTCCTACGAGCAGTACTTC
CASSSSGTGSYEQYF
>14|few|TRBJ1-5|NA|TRBV3-1/TRBV3-2
TGTGCCAGCAGCCAAGGGGCAGGGAATAGGCCCCAGCATTTT
CASSQGAGNRPQHF
>16|NA|TRBJ2-1|NA|TRBV6-5
TGTGCCAGCAGGTACACGGACACCCCTACTTACAATGAGCAGTTCTTC
CASRYTDTPTYNEQFF
>14|NA|TRBJ1-2|TRBD1|TRBV28
TGTGCCAGCAGGATACGGACAGGGGGCTTTGGCTACACCTTC
CASRIRTGGFGYTF
>14|once|TRBJ1-4|NA|TRBV5-5
TGTGCCAGCAGCTTGGGACTTAATAATGAAAAACTGTTTTTT
CASSLGLNNEKLFF
>15|few|TRBJ1-6|NA|TRBV5-1
TGCGCCAGCAGCTTCCTCTTAACTGAAAATTCACCCCTCCACTTT
CASSFLLTENSPLHF
>11|NA|TRBJ1-2|NA|TRBV7-2
TGTGCCAGCAGCTCCTGGCGGGGGTATACCTTC
CASSSWRGYTF
>15|NA|TRBJ2-5|TRBD2|TRBV9
TGTGCCAGCAGCGTAGGGACTAGCGGTGAAGAGACCCAGTACTTC
CASSVGTSGEETQYF
>13|NA|TRBJ1-1|TRBD1|TRBV12-3/TRBV12-4
TGTGCCAGCAGCCAGGGGGCTGGAACTGAAGCTTTCTTT
CASSQGAGTEAFF
>18|once|TRBJ2-2|NA|TRBV7-6
TGTGCCAGCAGCTTATCGACAGGGGCGCGGGGGGGCCCCGGGGAGCTGTTTTTT
CASSLSTGARGGPGELFF
>14|NA|TRBJ1-1|NA|TRBV5-1
TGCGCCAGCAGCCGGGGAGTAGTGGACACTGAAGCTTTCTTT
CASSRGVVDTEAFF
>15|NA|TRBJ1-1|TRBD1|TRBV5-6
TGTGCCAGCAGCGGGGCCGGGACAGGTAACACTGAAGCTTTCTTT
CASSGAGTGNTEAFF
>13|NA|TRBJ1-2|NA|TRBV14
TGTGCCAGCAGCCTAATTCCTAACTATGGCTACACCTTC
CASSLIPNYGYTF
>15|NA|TRBJ1-1|NA|TRBV5-6
TGTGCCAGCAGCCCCGGGTCCAGGGGCGGCACTGAAGCTTTCTTT
CASSPGSRGGTEAFF
>17|NA|TRBJ1-4|TRBD1|TRBV4-3
TGCGCCAGCAGCGAAGGACAGGGGGTGGTTACTAATGAAAAACTGTTTTTT
CASSEGQGVVTNEKLFF
>14|NA|TRBJ2-2|TRBD1|TRBV24-1
TGTGCCACCAGTGACCCCGACAGGGCCGGGGAGCTGTTTTTT
CATSDPDRAGELFF
>14|few|TRBJ1-5|TRBD1|TRBV28
TGTGCCAGCAGTCCGACGACAGGGGATCAGCCCCAGCATTTT
CASSPTTGDQPQHF
>14|NA|TRBJ2-7|TRBD2|TRBV7-2
TGTGCCAGCAGCTTATTGGCTAGCGGGGGGACGAAATCCTTC
CASSLLASGGTKSF
>20|NA|TRBJ1-2|NA|TRBV19
TGTGCCAGTAGTCTGGCGGGTGAAGGGATGCCGACGCTTTCTTCCTATGGCTACACCTTC
CASSLAGEGMPTLSSYGYTF
>13|NA|TRBJ2-7|NA|TRBV11-2
TGTGCCAGCAGCTTATCTCCCGCCTACGAGCAGTACTTC
CASSLSPAYEQYF
>17|NA|TRBJ1-4|TRBD1|TRBV2
TGTGCCAGCAGCTTGGGACAGGGGGCTGAAACTAATGAAAAACTGTTTTTT
CASSLGQGAETNEKLFF
>13|NA|TRBJ1-1|NA|TRBV2
TGTGCCAGCAGTGAAGAGACCGGAGATGAAGCTTTCTTT
CASSEETGDEAFF
>14|NA|TRBJ2-7|TRBD1|TRBV2
TGTGCCAGCAGACCGGACAGGGGGCTAGGCGAGCAGTACTTC
CASRPDRGLGEQYF
>15|NA|TRBJ1-2|NA|TRBV15
TGTGCCACCAGCAGACAAACAGGGAGCAACTATGGCTACACCTTC
CATSRQTGSNYGYTF
>15|NA|TRBJ2-3|NA|TRBV4-3
TGCGCCAGCAGCCAGCAGCTAGCGTACGGGGATACGCAGTATTTT
CASSQQLAYGDTQYF
>18|NA|TRBJ2-6|TRBD2|TRBV30
TGTGCCTGGAGTGGAACAAGCGGGGCCACCTCTGGGGCCAACGTCCTGACTTTC
CAWSGTSGATSGANVLTF
>15|NA|TRBJ2-1|TRBD1|TRBV4-3
TGCGCCAGCAGCCAAGATAGGGGGACAGACAATGAGCAGTTCTTC
CASSQDRGTDNEQFF
>13|NA|TRBJ1-2|TRBD1|TRBV2
TGTGCCAGGGAAAAACAGGGGGGCTATGGCTACACCTTC
CAREKQGGYGYTF
>16|NA|TRBJ1-4|NA|TRBV27
TGTGCCAGCAGTTTATCGTGGGGCAGGGTCGGTGAAAAACTGTTTTTT
CASSLSWGRVGEKLFF
>16|NA|TRBJ2-1|TRBD2|TRBV6-2/TRBV6-3
TGTGCCAGCAGTTACTCGAGAGCGGGGGGGCTGGAAGAGCAGTTCTTC
CASSYSRAGGLEEQFF
>14|few|TRBJ2-7|NA|TRBV11-2
TGTGCCAGCAGCCCATCGGGGGTGGAATACGAGCAGTACTTC
CASSPSGVEYEQYF
>16|NA|TRBJ1-1|NA|TRBV4-3
TGCGCCAGCAGCCAAGATCCGGCAGGGCAGGACACTGAAGCTTTCTTT
CASSQDPAGQDTEAFF